This TCR beta chain was obtained from a study of blood T cell repertoires in COVID-19. Looking at the study overall: The United States, Italy and Spain provided the acute and convalescent COVID-19 samples. Sample material is recorded as cDNA or gDNA derived from T cells, B-cell-depleted T cells, or PBMCs.

The germline V gene encodes CDR1 SEHNR and CDR2 FQNEAQ (reference sequence). This CDR3 contains 17 residues. The V gene lost 4 bases and the J gene lost 3 bases, with 22 bases spanning the gap. In the authors' workflow: Reference gene primer amplification in the assay estimated nucleated cell counts. The assay was immunoSEQ multiplex PCR, and TCRdb's table has in-frame clones only and misses some. V, J and clone size reflect that table, while D and trimming were determined from the DNA. The sample shows a few hundred thousand clones, roughly 82% of them seen only once. This chain joins TRBV7-9 and TRBJ2-7; a possible D gene is TRBD2 (6 bases). The clonotype originates from a woman between 35 and 50 years old who had recovered from COVID-19. Sequencing was performed on peripheral blood. In DNA, the CDR3 is TGTGCCAGCAGCTCCCAGGAATGGCGGGATAGCATCTACGAGCAGTACTTC. This translates into CASSSQEWRDSIYEQYF.